The rows below give T cell receptor beta chains drawn from one sample of a study of blood T cell repertoires in COVID-19. Here immunoSEQ multiplex PCR was the method, and the copy in TCRdb shows in-frame clones only, minus some. This table has some 350,000 clones, over 70% appearing once. Sequences were obtained from peripheral blood. The receptors come from a man under 40 with active or convalescent COVID-19. Both conserved end residues are part of each CDR3. Fields, in order: clone size, V gene, CDR3 length, D gene, J gene, CDR3 protein, CDR3 DNA. The D gene is left open where the match is weak. Size tells how often a clone was seen (once, few, many) or the class of an expanded clone, and some rows leave it out.

size: .; V: TRBV27; length: 14; D: .; J: TRBJ1-4; CDR3: CASSLSRRTEKLFF; DNA: TGTGCCAGCAGTTTATCGAGACGGACAGAAAAACTGTTTTTT
size: once; V: TRBV5-8; length: 14; D: TRBD1; J: TRBJ1-1; CDR3: CASSLEFGDREAFF; DNA: TGTGCCAGCAGCTTGGAGTTCGGGGACAGGGAAGCTTTCTTT
size: .; V: TRBV25-1; length: 14; D: TRBD1; J: TRBJ1-1; CDR3: CASSGFRDRGRAFF; DNA: TGTGCCAGCAGTGGGTTCCGGGACAGGGGGCGAGCTTTCTTT
size: few; V: TRBV7-3; length: 16; D: .; J: TRBJ1-5; CDR3: CASSPHDLGGNQPQHF; DNA: TGTGCCAGCAGCCCCCATGATTTGGGAGGGAATCAGCCCCAGCATTTT
size: once; V: TRBV7-9; length: 12; D: .; J: TRBJ1-6; CDR3: CASSLGWRGLHF; DNA: TGTGCCAGCAGCTTAGGGTGGAGGGGCCTCCACTTT
size: .; V: TRBV5-5; length: 15; D: .; J: TRBJ1-5; CDR3: CASSLGAGVNQPQHF; DNA: TGTGCCAGCAGCTTGGGGGCTGGTGTCAATCAGCCCCAGCATTTT
size: .; V: TRBV6-2/TRBV6-3; length: 16; D: .; J: TRBJ1-5; CDR3: CASSYSRGGVVSPQHF; DNA: TGTGCCAGCAGTTACTCAAGGGGGGGGGTAGTATCGCCCCAGCATTTT
size: .; V: TRBV19; length: 15; D: .; J: TRBJ2-2; CDR3: CASNGGRANTGELFF; DNA: TGTGCCAGTAATGGAGGTAGGGCGAACACCGGGGAGCTGTTTTTT
size: .; V: TRBV20-1; length: 12; D: .; J: TRBJ1-1; CDR3: CSANDRNTEAFF; DNA: TGCAGTGCTAATGACAGGAACACTGAAGCTTTCTTT
size: .; V: TRBV30; length: 17; D: .; J: TRBJ2-2; CDR3: CAWSVLRRSENTGELFF; DNA: TGTGCCTGGAGTGTACTAAGGCGTTCTGAGAACACCGGGGAGCTGTTTTTT
size: .; V: TRBV6-2/TRBV6-3; length: 15; D: TRBD1; J: TRBJ2-7; CDR3: CASSLSGTASYEQYF; DNA: TGTGCCAGCAGTCTATCCGGGACAGCCTCCTACGAGCAGTACTTC
size: .; V: TRBV27; length: 16; D: TRBD2; J: TRBJ2-1; CDR3: CASSLTRLAGDNEQFF; DNA: TGTGCCAGCAGCCTGACGCGCCTAGCGGGTGACAATGAGCAGTTCTTC
size: .; V: TRBV7-8; length: 16; D: TRBD2; J: TRBJ2-2; CDR3: CASSLASGRNTGELFF; DNA: TGTGCCAGCAGCTTAGCTAGCGGGAGGAACACCGGGGAGCTGTTTTTT
size: .; V: TRBV7-9; length: 13; D: TRBD1; J: TRBJ1-1; CDR3: CASSDRGDTEAFF; DNA: TGTGCCAGCAGTGACAGGGGTGACACTGAAGCTTTCTTT
size: once; V: TRBV6-2/TRBV6-3; length: 13; D: TRBD2; J: TRBJ2-5; CDR3: CASSYTSEETQYF; DNA: TGTGCCAGCAGTTACACTAGCGAAGAGACCCAGTACTTC
size: .; V: TRBV5-4; length: 14; D: .; J: TRBJ2-1; CDR3: CASSLDWGSAEQFF; DNA: TGTGCCAGCAGCTTGGACTGGGGCAGCGCTGAGCAGTTCTTC
size: .; V: TRBV5-6; length: 16; D: TRBD2; J: TRBJ2-1; CDR3: CASSLKSGGYSNEQFF; DNA: TGTGCCAGCAGCTTGAAGAGCGGGGGGTATAGCAATGAGCAGTTCTTC
size: .; V: TRBV5-5; length: 15; D: .; J: TRBJ1-3; CDR3: CASSFGALSGNTIYF; DNA: TGTGCCAGCAGCTTTGGGGCCCTCTCTGGAAACACCATATATTTT
size: few; V: TRBV28; length: 14; D: .; J: TRBJ2-7; CDR3: CASSFLQGSYEQYF; DNA: TGTGCCAGCAGTTTTCTACAGGGATCCTACGAGCAGTACTTC
size: .; V: TRBV7-7; length: 15; D: .; J: TRBJ2-1; CDR3: CASSQHLGGHNEQFF; DNA: TGTGCCAGCAGCCAACACCTTGGAGGGCACAATGAGCAGTTCTTC
size: .; V: TRBV6-2/TRBV6-3; length: 16; D: TRBD2; J: TRBJ2-1; CDR3: CASSYSWTSGRNEQFF; DNA: TGTGCCAGCAGTTACTCTTGGACTAGCGGGAGGAATGAGCAGTTCTTC
size: .; V: TRBV4-1; length: 16; D: .; J: TRBJ1-4; CDR3: CASSQRTWPTNEKLFF; DNA: TGCGCCAGCAGCCAAAGGACTTGGCCAACTAATGAAAAACTGTTTTTT
size: .; V: TRBV19; length: 13; D: .; J: TRBJ1-2; CDR3: CASSTRGNYGYTF; DNA: TGTGCCAGTAGTACCAGGGGTAACTATGGCTACACCTTC
size: .; V: TRBV9; length: 15; D: .; J: TRBJ2-7; CDR3: CASSVGGTPGYEQYF; DNA: TGTGCCAGCAGCGTAGGAGGAACCCCAGGGTACGAGCAGTACTTC
size: .; V: TRBV7-6; length: 16; D: .; J: TRBJ1-4; CDR3: CASSPAGRRLGEKLFF; DNA: TGTGCCAGCAGCCCTGCGGGAAGACGATTAGGCGAAAAACTGTTTTTT
size: few; V: TRBV29-1; length: 13; D: TRBD1; J: TRBJ2-7; CDR3: CSVADRASYEQYF; DNA: TGCAGCGTCGCGGACAGGGCAAGCTACGAGCAGTACTTC
size: .; V: TRBV4-3; length: 18; D: TRBD2; J: TRBJ2-3; CDR3: CASSQGFGSGRAADTQYF; DNA: TGCGCCAGCAGCCAAGGTTTTGGGAGCGGGAGGGCCGCCGATACGCAGTATTTT
size: .; V: TRBV6-1; length: 17; D: .; J: TRBJ2-3; CDR3: CASSEALRTDQPDTQYF; DNA: TGTGCCAGCAGTGAAGCGCTTAGGACAGACCAGCCAGATACGCAGTATTTT
size: .; V: TRBV12-3/TRBV12-4; length: 13; D: .; J: TRBJ2-7; CDR3: CASSLAREYEQYF; DNA: TGTGCCAGCAGTTTAGCGAGAGAGTACGAGCAGTACTTC
size: .; V: TRBV11-2; length: 14; D: .; J: TRBJ2-7; CDR3: CASSLRRGFGEQYF; DNA: TGTGCCAGCAGCTTACGACGGGGGTTTGGCGAGCAGTACTTC
size: .; V: TRBV10-3; length: 14; D: TRBD1; J: TRBJ1-5; CDR3: CAISEGQMNQPQHF; DNA: TGTGCCATCAGCGAGGGACAGATGAATCAGCCCCAGCATTTT
size: .; V: TRBV14; length: 16; D: .; J: TRBJ1-2; CDR3: CASSHRRETGRARYTF; DNA: TGTGCCAGCAGCCATCGGCGGGAGACAGGCCGCGCCCGCTACACCTTC
size: few; V: TRBV19; length: 16; D: .; J: TRBJ2-2; CDR3: CASSNPGTFGAGELFF; DNA: TGTGCCAGTAGTAATCCCGGGACTTTTGGGGCCGGGGAGCTGTTTTTT
size: few; V: TRBV7-2; length: 16; D: TRBD2; J: TRBJ2-3; CDR3: CASSLVISGSTDTQYF; DNA: TGTGCCAGCAGCTTAGTTATTAGCGGGAGCACAGATACGCAGTATTTT
size: .; V: TRBV6-2/TRBV6-3; length: 14; D: TRBD2; J: TRBJ2-7; CDR3: CASSSRTRPYEQYF; DNA: TGTGCCAGCAGTTCAAGGACTAGACCCTACGAGCAGTACTTC
size: .; V: TRBV2; length: 17; D: .; J: TRBJ2-2; CDR3: CASRPPFWAANTGELFF; DNA: TGTGCCAGCAGACCCCCCTTCTGGGCAGCCAACACCGGGGAGCTGTTTTTT
size: .; V: TRBV7-9; length: 13; D: .; J: TRBJ1-5; CDR3: CASSLGATQPQHF; DNA: TGTGCCAGCAGCTTAGGGGCAACTCAGCCCCAGCATTTT
size: many; V: TRBV25-1; length: 15; D: TRBD1; J: TRBJ1-4; CDR3: CASSELGTGDEKLFF; DNA: TGTGCCAGCAGTGAATTGGGGACAGGAGATGAAAAACTGTTTTTT
size: .; V: TRBV28; length: 12; D: .; J: TRBJ2-7; CDR3: CATRGSYYEQYF; DNA: TGTGCCACCCGGGGGAGCTACTACGAGCAGTACTTC
size: once; V: TRBV11-2; length: 15; D: .; J: TRBJ2-5; CDR3: CASSSDSGTRQTQYF; DNA: TGTGCCAGCAGCTCAGACTCCGGGACACGACAGACCCAGTACTTC
size: once; V: TRBV3-1/TRBV3-2; length: 16; D: TRBD1; J: TRBJ1-3; CDR3: CASSQGRQGNGNTIYF; DNA: TGTGCCAGCAGCCAGGGGAGACAGGGTAACGGAAACACCATATATTTT
size: .; V: TRBV5-1; length: 14; D: .; J: TRBJ1-2; CDR3: CASSLVGDKNGYTF; DNA: TGCGCCAGCAGCTTGGTTGGAGATAAAAATGGCTACACCTTC
size: .; V: TRBV7-6; length: 13; D: .; J: TRBJ1-5; CDR3: CASSLMRNQPQHF; DNA: TGTGCCAGCAGCTTAATGAGAAATCAGCCCCAGCATTTT
size: once; V: TRBV10-1; length: 14; D: .; J: TRBJ2-7; CDR3: CASSDCGVSGEQYF; DNA: TGCGCCAGCAGTGATTGCGGAGTTTCGGGCGAGCAGTACTTC
size: .; V: TRBV4-3; length: 17; D: .; J: TRBJ2-7; CDR3: CASSQYLRRESSYEQYF; DNA: TGCGCCAGCAGCCAGTACTTAAGAAGGGAGAGCTCCTACGAGCAGTACTTC
size: .; V: TRBV29-1; length: 14; D: .; J: TRBJ2-1; CDR3: CSVEGGAGYNEQFF; DNA: TGCAGCGTTGAAGGCGGGGCGGGGTACAATGAGCAGTTCTTC
size: .; V: TRBV11-3; length: 16; D: .; J: TRBJ2-4; CDR3: CASSLGGEATKNIQYF; DNA: TGTGCCAGCAGCTTAGGGGGGGAGGCGACCAAAAACATTCAGTACTTC
size: .; V: TRBV15; length: 12; D: .; J: TRBJ1-2; CDR3: CATSMSDYGYTF; DNA: TGTGCCACCAGCATGTCTGACTATGGCTACACCTTC
size: once; V: TRBV7-2; length: 18; D: TRBD2; J: TRBJ2-5; CDR3: CASSSGASGSPTLETQYF; DNA: TGTGCCAGCAGCTCGGGGGCTAGCGGGAGCCCCACGCTGGAGACCCAGTACTTC
size: .; V: TRBV10-3; length: 12; D: .; J: TRBJ1-2; CDR3: CAIPGTPYGYTF; DNA: TGTGCCATCCCCGGGACTCCTTATGGCTACACCTTC
size: .; V: TRBV2; length: 14; D: TRBD1; J: TRBJ1-5; CDR3: CASSETTGFQPQHF; DNA: TGTGCCAGCAGTGAAACGACAGGGTTCCAGCCCCAGCATTTT
size: .; V: TRBV19; length: 15; D: TRBD1; J: TRBJ2-4; CDR3: CASRSTGGAKNIQYF; DNA: TGTGCCAGTAGGTCGACAGGGGGAGCCAAAAACATTCAGTACTTC
size: .; V: TRBV7-2; length: 15; D: TRBD1; J: TRBJ2-7; CDR3: CASSSQGDRDHEQYF; DNA: TGTGCCAGCAGCTCCCAGGGGGACAGGGACCACGAGCAGTACTTC
size: once; V: TRBV27; length: 15; D: .; J: TRBJ1-1; CDR3: CASSLSRGWGTEAFF; DNA: TGTGCCAGCAGTTTAAGTAGGGGTTGGGGAACTGAAGCTTTCTTT
size: .; V: TRBV5-1; length: 14; D: TRBD1; J: TRBJ1-2; CDR3: CASSRTGGDYGYTF; DNA: TGCGCCAGCAGCCGGACAGGGGGCGACTATGGCTACACCTTC
size: few; V: TRBV5-1; length: 19; D: TRBD1; J: TRBJ2-1; CDR3: CASSLVGGRVARLGNEQFF; DNA: TGCGCCAGCAGCTTGGTAGGGGGCAGGGTCGCTAGGCTCGGCAATGAGCAGTTCTTC
size: once; V: TRBV19; length: 15; D: .; J: TRBJ1-5; CDR3: CASSARGYSNQPQHF; DNA: TGTGCCAGTAGCGCCAGGGGATATAGCAATCAGCCCCAGCATTTT